There are many counts of the clone carrying this T cell receptor beta chain. Its antigen is not identified. As to time point: sample taken at primary tumor resection. Using its own MiXCR run on the 5' RACE reads, TCRdb lists one record per CDR3 protein. This sample has around 4,300 distinct CDR3 sequences, with 6.5% to 10% found just once. The sample is drawn from a study of spatial heterogeneity in lung cancer. In the study overall: Beta-chain sequences consistently outnumbered alpha-chain sequences in detection.

The V gene's germline CDR1 is SQVTM and CDR2 ANQGSEA. The V and J ends lost 4 bases and 0 bases, in that order; junction bases with no gene match: 0. CDR3 length: 13 amino acids. Study observations and caveats: Tumor mutation counts were tracked by expanded intratumoral alpha and beta TCR counts. Estimation of coverage gave values of around 6.6% for alpha and over 11% for beta chains in tumor T cells.

V and J are TRBV29-1 and TRBJ1-3, with 7 nucleotides matching TRBD1. The sequencing used lung tumor tissue, collected at surgery. The receptor comes from a male donor with early-stage non-small cell lung cancer. The chain's CDR3 is CSVGTGSGNTIYF. In DNA, the CDR3 is TGCAGCGTTGGGACAGGCTCTGGAAACACCATATATTTT.